These 21 T cell receptor beta chains originate from one sample sequenced in a study of STAT5B mutations in CD4+ large granular lymphocyte leukemia. Here immunoSEQ multiplex PCR was the method, and the copy in TCRdb shows in-frame clones only, minus some. The repertoire holds some 35,000 clones, with about 70% as singletons. Sequencing was carried out using CD4+ T cells from blood buffy coats. The receptors stem from a human donor in good health.

This chain links TRBV30 with TRBJ2-1, with TRBD2 identical over 13 bases. J gave up 9 bases and V 0 bases, and 2 bases lay outside the gene matches. Germline loops: CDR1 GTSNPN, CDR2 SVGIG (reference sequence). The CDR3 loop spans 14 amino acids. CDR3 loop: CAWSVRLAGGEQFF. CDR3 in DNA: TGTGCCTGGAGTGTACGACTAGCGGGAGGTGAGCAGTTCTTC.

The chain uses TRBV5-4 and TRBJ2-1, with 11 bases aligning to TRBD1. The CDR3 is made up of 16 amino acids. The V gene end was trimmed by 3 bases and the J gene end by 1 base; junction bases not matched to a gene: 3. In germline, CDR1 is SGHNT, CDR2 YYREEE (reference sequence). The CDR3 is CASSWGTGGSYNEQFF. Here the CDR3 DNA reads TGTGCCAGCAGCTGGGGGACAGGGGGGTCCTACAATGAGCAGTTCTTC.

This clone was observed a handful of times. The chain has TRBV19 and TRBJ2-7; D unresolved. The CDR3 sequence is 13 residues long. V was pared by 5 bases and J by 3 bases, with 11 bases between. Germline assignment: CDR1 LNHDA and CDR2 SQIVND (reference sequence). CDR3 nucleotides: TGTGCCAGTAGTCGAGTACAGAACTACGAGCAGTACTTC. This encodes CASSRVQNYEQYF.

The V gene is TRBV30, the J gene TRBJ2-5, with D possibly TRBD2 on 7 matching bases. The end of the DNA is better explained by TRBJ2-7, so the J call may be wrong. Looked up from germline, CDR1 is GTSNPN and CDR2 is SVGIG (reference sequence). This CDR3 comprises 13 residues. The CDR3 protein is CAWRGGAGYEQYF. CDR3 sequence (DNA): TGTGCCTGGAGGGGGGGGGCAGGGTACGAGCAGTACTTC.

This chain connects TRBV10-3 to TRBJ1-1, with a possible D match to TRBD1 (6 bases). Germline CDR1 is ENHRY and CDR2 is SYGVKD. The CDR3 has 15 amino acids. The germline V and J ends were trimmed by 3 bases and 1 base, with 12 bases remaining between them. As DNA, the CDR3 is TGTGCCATCAGTGAATGGGGGCAGGGGAACACTGAAGCTTTCTTT. Amino acids: CAISEWGQGNTEAFF.

Regarding this clone: The same CDR3 also results from other DNA sequences found in this sample. V gene TRBV10-1 combines with J gene TRBJ2-1, with 13 bases that match TRBD2. The CDR3 contains 15 residues. The V segment lost 2 bases and the J segment 5 bases; nucleotides outside the gene matches: 0. Germline-derived CDR1 and CDR2 are WNHNN and SYGVQD (reference sequence). DNA for the CDR3: TGCGCCAGCAGTGAGACTAGCGGGAGGGACAATGAGCAGTTCTTC. Amino acids: CASSETSGRDNEQFF.

The genes are TRBV7-6 and TRBJ1-4; possible D gene TRBD1, 5 bases. Germline V gene sequence: CDR1 SGHVS, CDR2 FNYEAQ. The V end was cut by 1 base, the J end by 8 bases, with 14 bases between. The length of the CDR3 is 15 residues. CDR3 sequence (DNA): TGTGCCAGCAGCTTAGTGGCAGGGTGGAAGGAAAAACTGTTTTTT. Residues: CASSLVAGWKEKLFF.

The chain carries TRBV15 and TRBJ1-2; D not resolved. Trimming shortened V by 0 bases and J by 6 bases, and 11 bases separated the two germline ends. CDR3 length equals 14 residues. The germline gives CDR1 LNHNV, CDR2 YYDKDF (reference sequence). The CDR3, as DNA: TGTGCCACCAGCAGAGATGAGACTGGGGATGGCTACACCTTC. Its translation is CATSRDETGDGYTF.

The rearrangement links TRBV5-1 to TRBJ2-7, with 7 bases aligning to TRBD2. The CDR3 is 14 residues long. V lost 6 bases, J lost 4 bases, and 10 bases stayed unmatched. Looked up from germline, CDR1 is SGHRS and CDR2 is YFSETQ. Written as DNA, the CDR3 is TGCGCCAGCACCGAGCAAGCGGGGAGGTACGAGCAGTACTTC. Translation gives CASTEQAGRYEQYF.

J is TRBJ2-7 and V is TRBV11-2; a possible D gene is TRBD2 (6 bases). CDR1 is SGHAT and CDR2 is FQNNGV in the germline V gene. V lost 2 bases and J lost 3, with 14 bases in between. The CDR3 is made up of 15 amino acids. The CDR3 sequence: CASSLRASDSYEQYF. The CDR3 DNA reads as TGTGCCAGCAGCTTAAGGGCTAGCGACAGCTACGAGCAGTACTTC.

This chain connects TRBV19 to TRBJ1-5; 9 nucleotides agree with TRBD1. Germline V CDR1 and CDR2: LNHDA, SQIVND (reference sequence). Trimming took 6 bases from V and 6 from J; bases not matched to a gene: 6. The CDR3 has 14 residues. The CDR3 bases are TGTGCCAGTAGCCAAACAGGGGGCGGTCAGCCCCAGCATTTT. Translated, it gives CASSQTGGGQPQHF.

The chain employs TRBV30 and TRBJ1-4, with D possibly TRBD1 on 6 matching bases. V lost 5 bases and J lost 7, with 20 bases in between. CDR3 size: 15 residues. Germline loops: CDR1 GTSNPN, CDR2 SVGIG (reference sequence). CDR3 in amino acids: CAWATGGRLGEKLFF. CDR3 bases: TGTGCCTGGGCGACAGGAGGCCGGCTGGGTGAAAAACTGTTTTTT.

This clone was seen a few times. The rearrangement links TRBV30 to TRBJ1-4; D gene unclear. There are 11 residues in the CDR3. Germline CDR1 and CDR2: GTSNPN and SVGIG (reference sequence). V lost 0 bases to trimming and J lost 8 bases, with 4 bases between them. The chain's CDR3 is CAWSVGEKLFF. The DNA for the CDR3 is TGTGCCTGGAGTGTAGGCGAAAAACTGTTTTTT. Based on the CDR3 plus reference TRBV30 and TRBJ1-4, the full variable domain is SQTIHQWPATLVQPVGSPLSLECTVEGTSNPNLYWYRQAAGRGLQLLFYSVGIGQISSEVPQNLSASRPQDRQFILSSKKLLLSDSGFYLCAWSVGEKLFFGSGTQLSVL.

Relative to its sample, this clone is medium-sized (0.01 to 0.1%). The J gene is TRBJ1-5, the V gene TRBV2; 7 bases fit TRBD1. CDR1 is SNHLY, CDR2 FYNNEI, per germline. The CDR3 runs to 15 residues. The junction had 5 bases not matched to a gene; V was cut back by 5 bases and J by 1 base. CDR3 in amino acids: CASSRLQGSNQPQHF. CDR3 DNA sequence: TGTGCCAGCAGTCGATTACAGGGGAGCAATCAGCCCCAGCATTTT.

This chain connects TRBV10-3 to TRBJ2-7; TRBD2 agrees at 9 bases. In germline, CDR1 is ENHRY, CDR2 SYGVKD. The CDR3 runs to 14 residues. The V and J ends lost 4 bases and 3 bases, in that order; junction bases with no gene match: 4. Here the CDR3 DNA reads TGTGCCATCAGTGGTAGCGGGAGCAACTACGAGCAGTACTTC. It is translated as CAISGSGSNYEQYF.

V gene TRBV27 combines with J gene TRBJ2-1, with TRBD1 identical over 7 bases. Per the germline V gene, CDR1 is MNHEY and CDR2 is SMNVEV (reference sequence). This CDR3 spans 14 amino acids. V shed 7 bases, J shed 4 bases, and the junction held 7 bases outside the gene matches. The CDR3 DNA sequence: TGTGCCAGCACCCGGGACAGAACTTACAATGAGCAGTTCTTC. Translation gives CASTRDRTYNEQFF.

The V call is TRBV29-1, the J call TRBJ1-1; TRBD1 matches at 7 bases. Germline V lookup: CDR1 SQVTM, CDR2 ANQGSEA. With 6 bases clipped from V and 1 base from J, the junction kept 11 bases outside the gene matches. This CDR3 has 15 amino acids. For the CDR3, the DNA is TGCAGCGTCGGTAACAGGGGAGGGTGGAACACTGAAGCTTTCTTT. This gives the protein CSVGNRGGWNTEAFF.

The CDR3 nucleotides read TGCGCCAGCAGCTTGCGGGCAAACACTGAAGCTTTCTTT. This sequence encodes CASSLRANTEAFF. The rearrangement uses TRBV5-1 and TRBJ1-1; D gene uncertain. Trimming removed 1 base from V and 2 bases from J, with 6 bases in between. The CDR3 is 13 amino acids. Per the germline V gene, CDR1 is SGHRS and CDR2 is YFSETQ.

The chain has TRBV10-3 and TRBJ1-4; D uncertain. Trimming shortened V by 4 bases and J by 5 bases, and 11 bases separated the two germline ends. Germline lookup yields CDR1 ENHRY and CDR2 SYGVKD. CDR3 length equals 14 residues. The CDR3 DNA follows: TGTGCCATCAGTGTTGACCGAGGCAATGAAAAACTGTTTTTT. It is translated as CAISVDRGNEKLFF.

This clone is a singleton in its sample. The rearrangement uses TRBV11-2 and TRBJ2-7; D unresolved. The CDR3 is 14 amino acids. V lost 3 bases to trimming and J lost 2 bases, with 11 bases between them. Germline-derived CDR1 and CDR2 are SGHAT and FQNNGV. Here the CDR3 DNA reads TGTGCCAGCAGCTTGCGCGGCGGCCCCTACGAGCAGTACTTC. This encodes CASSLRGGPYEQYF.

This chain uses TRBV10-2 with TRBJ2-1; 12 positions agree with TRBD2. V trimming: 10 bases; J trimming: 6 bases; junction bases outside the gene matches: 16. Germline CDR1 WSHSY, CDR2 SAAADI. This CDR3 comprises 17 residues. The CDR3 coding sequence is TGCGCCACCCGAGGGACTAGCGGGCTCCAATCCGTCAATGAGCAGTTCTTC. Translated: CATRGTSGLQSVNEQFF.